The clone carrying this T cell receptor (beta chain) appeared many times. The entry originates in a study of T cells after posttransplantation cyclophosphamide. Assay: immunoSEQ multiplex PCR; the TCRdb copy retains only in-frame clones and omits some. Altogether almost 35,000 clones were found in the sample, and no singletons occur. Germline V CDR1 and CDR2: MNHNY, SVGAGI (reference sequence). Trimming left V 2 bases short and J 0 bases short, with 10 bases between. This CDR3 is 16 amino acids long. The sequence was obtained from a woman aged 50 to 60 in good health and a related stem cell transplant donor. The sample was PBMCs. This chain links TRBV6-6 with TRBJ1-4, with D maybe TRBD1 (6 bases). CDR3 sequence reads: CASSYRGGSTNEKLFF. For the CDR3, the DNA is TGTGCCAGCAGTTACAGGGGGGGATCAACTAATGAAAAACTGTTTTTT.